Described below is a single T cell receptor (beta chain) sequence and its context. This sample was taken from a study of blood T cell repertoires in COVID-19. Study in general: Samples representing acute and convalescent COVID-19 were sourced from the United States, Italy and Spain. Sample material is recorded as cDNA or gDNA derived from T cells, B-cell-depleted T cells, or PBMCs.

The repertoire was sequenced with immunoSEQ multiplex PCR; TCRdb's copy has only in-frame clones and lacks some. The sample has 390,000 or so clones, roughly nine tenths seen once. Participants' own reports of clinical history determined their cohort assignment. The recovered donors of Cohort 3 showed two negative PCRs, clearance, or symptom resolution. The sequenced sample was PBMCs or T cells enriched from blood (not recorded which). The clonotype comes from a young man who had recovered from COVID-19.

The CDR3: CSVTENNEQFF. CDR3 sequence (DNA): TGCAGCGTTACCGAGAACAATGAGCAGTTCTTC. The rearrangement uses TRBV29-1 and TRBJ2-1, with D unclear. The CDR3 runs 11 residues. Deletions cut 5 bases from V and 5 bases from J, with 7 bases between. CDR1 SQVTM and CDR2 ANQGSEA come from the germline V gene.